This T cell receptor (beta chain) stems from a study of cytomegalovirus exposure and HLA in healthy donors. Study conclusions and caveats: About 87% or about 30% of the time was how often most TCR beta V segments were productive, according to an earlier analysis. Excluded were some V segments that proved indistinguishable, including TRBV6-2 and TRBV6-3.

The V end was cut by 5 bases, the J end by 3 bases, with 14 bases between. Germline assignment: CDR1 SGHVS and CDR2 FQNEAQ. The CDR3 runs 16 residues. The PCR ran on 60 Vbeta and 13 Jbeta primers. Sequenced by immunoSEQ multiplex PCR; TCRdb stores in-frame clones only, minus some. The sample carries 130,000 or so clones, less than 85% recorded once. Worth noting for this clone: Its specificity is unknown.

V and J are TRBV7-8 and TRBJ1-6; D is uncertain. The receptor was derived from a woman between 40 and 55 years old in good health and CMV-seropositive. Sample: PBMCs. CDR3 loop: CASSGRGNNYNSPLHF. In DNA form, the CDR3 reads TGTGCCAGCAGCGGGCGGGGAAATAACTATAATTCACCCCTCCACTTT.